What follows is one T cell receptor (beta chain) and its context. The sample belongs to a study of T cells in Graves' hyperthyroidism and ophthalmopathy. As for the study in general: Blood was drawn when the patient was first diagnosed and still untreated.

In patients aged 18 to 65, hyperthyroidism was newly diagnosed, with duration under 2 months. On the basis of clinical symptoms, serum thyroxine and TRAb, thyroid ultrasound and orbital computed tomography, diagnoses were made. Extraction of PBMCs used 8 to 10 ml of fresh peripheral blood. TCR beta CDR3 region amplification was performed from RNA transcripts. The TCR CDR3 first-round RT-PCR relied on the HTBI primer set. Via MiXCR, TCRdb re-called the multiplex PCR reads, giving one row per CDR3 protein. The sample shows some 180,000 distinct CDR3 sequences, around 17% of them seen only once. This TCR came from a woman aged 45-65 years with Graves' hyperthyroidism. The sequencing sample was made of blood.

CDR3 region: CAHPLVHNEQFF. The CDR3 region has the DNA TGTGCCCATCCGTTAGTTCACAATGAGCAGTTCTTC. The chain links TRBV5-8 to TRBJ2-1; D unresolved. The CDR3 covers 12 residues. From germline, CDR1 is SGHTS and CDR2 YDEGEE. Trimming pared 10 bases from V and 5 bases from J, leaving 13 bases between.